These T cell receptor beta chains were read from a single sample in a study of cytomegalovirus exposure and HLA in healthy donors. Using immunoSEQ multiplex PCR, the repertoire was profiled, and TCRdb retains in-frame clones only, with some absent. The table shows 150,000 to 200,000 clones, with more than 70% occurring only once. The sequencing sample was made of PBMCs. The receptors were sampled from a male donor in good health and CMV-seronegative. Each CDR3 is given with its conserved first and last residue. D genes are given only for firm matches. Where a row states a size, it is once, few, many or the class of an expanded clone; other rows omit it.

clone size,D gene,V gene,J gene,CDR3 DNA,CDR3 protein
.,TRBD1,TRBV5-1,TRBJ1-4,TGCGCCAGCAGCACACAGGGGGCAACTAATGAAAAACTGTTTTTT,CASSTQGATNEKLFF
.,.,TRBV6-5,TRBJ2-6,TGTGCCAGCAGCCGACTGATCTCTGGGGCCAACGTCCTGACTTTC,CASSRLISGANVLTF
.,.,TRBV2,TRBJ2-2,TGTGCCAGCAAGTGGAGGGTGGGCTCAGGGGAGCTGTTTTTT,CASKWRVGSGELFF
.,.,TRBV6-4,TRBJ2-3,TGTGCCAGGACAGGAACTAATAGCACAGATACGCAGTATTTT,CARTGTNSTDTQYF
.,.,TRBV6-5,TRBJ1-1,TGTGCCAGCAGTTACGGCCCGAACACTGAAGCTTTCTTT,CASSYGPNTEAFF
.,.,TRBV5-5,TRBJ2-3,TGTGCCAGCAGCTTGGTAGGCACAGATACGCAGTATTTT,CASSLVGTDTQYF
few,.,TRBV4-1,TRBJ2-7,TGCGCCAGCAGCCAAGTAAGGGGAATCAACTACGAGCAGTACTTC,CASSQVRGINYEQYF
once,.,TRBV4-2,TRBJ2-1,TGTGCCAGCAGCCAAGACCTTAGAGTTCCCTACAATGAGCAGTTCTTC,CASSQDLRVPYNEQFF
.,TRBD1,TRBV6-1,TRBJ1-2,TGTGCCAGCAGTGTCACCGGGACAGCTTATGGCTACACCTTC,CASSVTGTAYGYTF
many,.,TRBV11-3,TRBJ1-1,TGTGCCAGCAGCTTAAGACTAGACACTGAAGCTTTCTTT,CASSLRLDTEAFF
.,.,TRBV19,TRBJ1-5,TGTGCCACTAAGGACAGAGGATCTAATAGCAATCAGCCCCAGCATTTT,CATKDRGSNSNQPQHF
once,TRBD1,TRBV4-1,TRBJ1-3,TGCGCCAGCAGCCATCCCGGACAGGGGAGAAACACCATATATTTT,CASSHPGQGRNTIYF
.,.,TRBV5-8,TRBJ2-1,TGTGCCAGCAGCTTAGGGGGCAATGAGCAGTTCTTC,CASSLGGNEQFF
.,TRBD1,TRBV19,TRBJ1-2,TGTGCCAGTAGCCTGGTTTACACCGGGACAGCCTATGGCTACACCTTC,CASSLVYTGTAYGYTF
once,.,TRBV4-1,TRBJ1-6,TGCGCCAGCAGCCAAGGGTCAGGGGTCGATTCACCCCTCCACTTT,CASSQGSGVDSPLHF
.,.,TRBV18,TRBJ2-7,TGTGCCAGCTCACGGGTCTCCGAGAGGTACGAGCAGTACTTC,CASSRVSERYEQYF
.,TRBD1,TRBV27,TRBJ1-5,TGTGCCAGCAGTTTAGAGGACAGGGGGGTGATAGAAAATCAGCCCCAGCATTTT,CASSLEDRGVIENQPQHF
.,.,TRBV19,TRBJ1-2,TGTGCCAGTAGTGCCCCGAACGGACACCCCTATGGCTACACCTTC,CASSAPNGHPYGYTF
.,TRBD2,TRBV9,TRBJ2-1,TGTGCCAGCAGCCGACTAGCGGGAAAAAACTACAATGAGCAGTTCTTC,CASSRLAGKNYNEQFF
.,TRBD1,TRBV7-9,TRBJ2-7,TGTGCCAGCAGCTCAATGGGACAGGGATACAATTCCGAGCAGTACTTC,CASSSMGQGYNSEQYF
.,TRBD1,TRBV7-9,TRBJ1-2,TGTGCCAGCAGCTCGGACAGGGAGAACTATGGCTACACCTTC,CASSSDRENYGYTF
.,TRBD1,TRBV19,TRBJ1-2,TGTGCCAGTAGTATATTGGACAGGGGAACTGGCTACACCTTC,CASSILDRGTGYTF
.,TRBD2,TRBV6-1,TRBJ2-1,TGTGCCAGCAGTGATGTGGGGAGGGCTTTGTTACCTGAGCAGTTCTTC,CASSDVGRALLPEQFF
few,TRBD1,TRBV15,TRBJ1-1,TGTGCCACCAGGAGACAGGGGGCGCCAGAAGCTTTCTTT,CATRRQGAPEAFF
.,.,TRBV6-5,TRBJ1-2,TGTGCCAGCAGTTACTCTAGTGAGGGTCTTGGGTATGGCTACACCTTC,CASSYSSEGLGYGYTF
few,TRBD2,TRBV2,TRBJ2-3,TGTGCCAGCAGTGCGGGGACTAGCAGAAGCACAGATACGCAGTATTTT,CASSAGTSRSTDTQYF
.,.,TRBV18,TRBJ2-2,TGTGCCAGCTCACCACCGGAGACAGGTACCGGGGAGCTGTTTTTT,CASSPPETGTGELFF
few,TRBD2,TRBV19,TRBJ2-1,TGTGCCAGTAGTATTTTGGCGGGAGCAGACAATGAGCAGTTCTTC,CASSILAGADNEQFF
.,.,TRBV6-1,TRBJ1-2,TGTGCCAGCAGTGATCCGCCAGTTCCGAACTATGGCTACACCTTC,CASSDPPVPNYGYTF
.,TRBD2,TRBV25-1,TRBJ2-3,TGTGCCAGCAGTCTTTTGCACGGGAGGGGCACAGATACGCAGTATTTT,CASSLLHGRGTDTQYF
few,TRBD2,TRBV18,TRBJ2-7,TGTGCCAGCTCACGATTAGCGGGAGGGCCTGAATACGAGCAGTACTTC,CASSRLAGGPEYEQYF
.,.,TRBV7-8,TRBJ2-2,TGTGCCAGCAGCCCGTTCACCGGGGAGCTGTTTTTT,CASSPFTGELFF
few,.,TRBV7-9,TRBJ2-3,TGTGCCAGCAGCTTGACAGGAAGAGGGACGCAGTATTTT,CASSLTGRGTQYF
.,.,TRBV6-1,TRBJ1-1,TGTGCCAGCAGACAACAGGGAACTGAAGCTTTCTTT,CASRQQGTEAFF
.,TRBD1,TRBV11-2,TRBJ2-1,TGTGCCAGCAGCCACCGGGACAGATTCTACAATGAGCAGTTCTTC,CASSHRDRFYNEQFF
.,.,TRBV11-2,TRBJ1-1,TGTGCCAGCAGCTTACAGGGTTTCACTGAAGCTTTCTTT,CASSLQGFTEAFF
.,.,TRBV7-9,TRBJ1-5,TGTGCCAGCAGCCCAGGGATCAGCAATCAGCCCCAGCATTTT,CASSPGISNQPQHF
once,.,TRBV5-1,TRBJ2-2,TGCGCCAGCAGCCCCCAGGGTGCGAACACCGGGGAGCTGTTTTTT,CASSPQGANTGELFF
.,TRBD2,TRBV30,TRBJ2-1,TGTGCCTGGAGTCCCCCCGGGAGGGCCCCCTACAATGAGCAGTTCTTC,CAWSPPGRAPYNEQFF
.,TRBD1,TRBV2,TRBJ1-2,TGTGCCAGCAAGAACAGGGGTAGCGCGTCCGGCTACACCTTC,CASKNRGSASGYTF
few,.,TRBV27,TRBJ1-2,TGTGCCAGCAGTTCTGGAGGCTATGGCTACACCTTC,CASSSGGYGYTF
.,.,TRBV4-1,TRBJ1-2,TGCGCCAGCAGCCTAAGAGGGGACACCTATGGCTACACCTTC,CASSLRGDTYGYTF
.,TRBD1,TRBV4-1,TRBJ2-7,TGCGCCAGCAGCCAGGATAACAGGGGTGTAATCTACGAGCAGTACTTC,CASSQDNRGVIYEQYF
.,.,TRBV15,TRBJ2-7,TGTGCCACCAGCAGAGATCGCGTCTGGGGCGAGCAGTACTTC,CATSRDRVWGEQYF
.,.,TRBV10-1,TRBJ2-3,TGCGCCAGCAGACAGGGGAGGACCACAGATACGCAGTATTTT,CASRQGRTTDTQYF
.,TRBD1,TRBV18,TRBJ2-2,TGTGCCAGCTCACAGGCGCGACAGGGTAACACCGGGGAGCTGTTTTTT,CASSQARQGNTGELFF
.,.,TRBV18,TRBJ1-1,TGTGCCAGCTCACCGACAGGCCAGAACACTGAAGCTTTCTTT,CASSPTGQNTEAFF
once,TRBD2,TRBV19,TRBJ2-1,TGTGCCAGTAGTTGGGGTAGCGGGAGGGCCGACTACAATGAGCAGTTCTTC,CASSWGSGRADYNEQFF
.,TRBD2,TRBV9,TRBJ2-1,TGTGCCAGCAGCGAGCGGGAGTACTACAATGAGCAGTTCTTC,CASSEREYYNEQFF
.,.,TRBV18,TRBJ1-5,TGTGCCAGCTCACCACAGGCGGATCAGCCCCAGCATTTT,CASSPQADQPQHF
.,TRBD2,TRBV5-1,TRBJ2-2,TGCGCCAGCAGCTTGGGCAGCGGGGTAACCGCCGGGGAGCTGTTTTTT,CASSLGSGVTAGELFF
.,.,TRBV19,TRBJ2-2,TGTGCCAGTAGTATGGAAAGACTCAAACCCGGGGAGCTGTTTTTT,CASSMERLKPGELFF
.,TRBD1,TRBV28,TRBJ1-5,TGTGCCAGCAGTTTATATCGGACAGGGCCGTTTCAGCCCCAGCATTTT,CASSLYRTGPFQPQHF
few,.,TRBV5-8,TRBJ1-4,TGTGCCAGCAGCTTTCCCCTTCCGAATGAAAAACTGTTTTTT,CASSFPLPNEKLFF
.,.,TRBV29-1,TRBJ2-2,TGCAGCGTTTCGGGTTTCACCGGGGAGCTGTTTTTT,CSVSGFTGELFF